One sample yielded the 7 T cell receptor beta chains listed below, sequenced in a study of cytomegalovirus exposure and HLA in healthy donors. PCR involved 60 Vbeta and 13 Jbeta primers. Data came from immunoSEQ multiplex PCR; TCRdb stores just in-frame clones and leaves some out. The sample lists over 85,000 clones, roughly 83% occurring once. What was sequenced was PBMCs. Receptors were obtained from a man in his forties in good health and CMV-seronegative.

A single count supports this clone. The chain has TRBV30 and TRBJ1-3; 7 bases are shared with TRBD1. Germline assignment: CDR1 GTSNPN and CDR2 SVGIG (reference sequence). J was trimmed by 2 bases and V by 3 bases; bases with no gene match: 4. This CDR3 contains 14 residues. The CDR3 spells CAWSRGTAGNTIYF. The CDR3 bases are TGTGCCTGGAGCCGCGGGACAGCTGGAAACACCATATATTTT.

The genes are TRBV9 and TRBJ2-7; the D is unclear. The CDR3 contains 14 residues. Germline CDR1 SGDLS, CDR2 YYNGEE. Trimming stripped 0 bases from V and 2 bases from J, with 9 bases between. CDR3 bases: TGTGCCAGCAGCGTAGACGGAACTACCTACGAGCAGTACTTC. As protein: CASSVDGTTYEQYF.

Remarks on this clone: One junction end disagrees with the germline gene, perhaps due to a read error. The chain has TRBV28 and TRBJ1-2; 7 nucleotides agree with TRBD1. The CDR3 contains 14 residues. Germline V gene sequence: CDR1 MDHEN, CDR2 SYDVKM. CDR3 loop: CASSWIQGGYSYTF. The CDR3, as DNA: TGTGCCAGCAGTTGGATTCAGGGGGGCTATAGCTACACCTTC.

This clone was seen more than once but under ten times. The chain links TRBV28 to TRBJ1-2; possible D gene TRBD1, 5 bases. The CDR3 spans 13 residues. Germline-derived CDR1 and CDR2 are MDHEN and SYDVKM. Trimming pared 7 bases from V and 4 bases from J, leaving 13 bases between. CDR3 amino acids: CASKNNGGYGYTF. CDR3 nucleotide sequence: TGTGCCAGCAAAAATAACGGGGGCTATGGCTACACCTTC.

The chain carries TRBV6-1 and TRBJ1-1, with 7 bases identical to TRBD1. Germline CDR1 and CDR2: MNHNS and SASEGT. Trimming removed 2 bases from V and 7 bases from J; junction bases left unmatched: 7. The CDR3 is made up of 14 amino acids. CDR3 protein: CASSESTGRGEAFF. The CDR3 coding sequence is TGTGCCAGCAGTGAATCGACAGGGCGAGGTGAAGCTTTCTTT.

V usage is TRBV19 and J usage is TRBJ1-5, with unresolved D. Germline-derived CDR1 and CDR2 are LNHDA and SQIVND (reference sequence). The length of the CDR3 is 13 residues. V lost 2 bases to trimming and J lost 5 bases, with 7 bases between them. The CDR3 spells CASSIFRDQPQHF. The CDR3 nucleotides read TGTGCCAGTAGTATATTCCGGGATCAGCCCCAGCATTTT.

This clone has just a few counts. The chain couples TRBV19 to TRBJ1-4; 8 bases agree with TRBD1. CDR1 and CDR2 from the germline V gene are LNHDA and SQIVND (reference sequence). This CDR3 is 15 amino acids long. V trimming: 4 bases; J trimming: 7 bases; junction bases outside the gene matches: 8. The CDR3 sequence is CASSRGQGWSEKLFF. The DNA of the CDR3 is TGTGCCAGTAGTAGAGGACAGGGCTGGAGTGAAAAACTGTTTTTT.